The 29 T cell receptor beta chains below were found in one sample sequenced in a study of blood T cell repertoires in COVID-19. The table came from immunoSEQ multiplex PCR; TCRdb's copy has only in-frame clones and leaves some out. This table holds 430,000 or so clones, around 89% found once. The sequencing sample was made of PBMCs or T cells enriched from blood (not recorded which). These receptors came from a woman between 40 and 50 years old who had recovered from COVID-19.

V and J are TRBV6-4 and TRBJ1-3; D is perhaps TRBD1 (6 bases). The CDR3 has 19 residues. V was clipped by 0 bases and J by 8 bases, with 26 bases between them. In germline, CDR1 is MRHNA, CDR2 SNTAGT. The CDR3 loop reads CASSDSIPDRHTLGDTIYF. CDR3 DNA: TGTGCCAGCAGTGACTCGATACCCGACAGGCACACGCTGGGGGACACCATATATTTT.

The chain recombines TRBV6-2 or TRBV6-3 with TRBJ1-5; 10 nucleotides match TRBD1. The trim removed 4 bases at V and 3 bases at J, leaving 3 bases unmatched. The CDR3 contains 15 residues. The germline V gene has CDR1 MNHEY and CDR2 SVGEGT. The chain's CDR3 is CASSSGQGINQPQHF. CDR3 bases: TGTGCCAGCAGTTCGGGACAGGGGATCAATCAGCCCCAGCATTTT.

The chain recombines TRBV11-2 with TRBJ2-5; 13 nucleotides match TRBD2. V was pared by 7 bases and J by 5 bases, with 7 bases of the junction left unmatched. In germline, CDR1 is SGHAT, CDR2 FQNNGV. The CDR3 consists of 15 residues. In nucleotides, the CDR3 is TGTGCCAGCAACTCCGGACTAGCGGGAGCCGAGACCCAGTACTTC. The encoded protein is CASNSGLAGAETQYF.

This clone is a singleton in its sample. The chain employs TRBV5-4 and TRBJ2-1; TRBD2 matches at 13 bases. CDR3 size: 15 residues. Trimming took 4 bases from V and 9 from J; bases not matched to a gene: 7. The germline CDR1 and CDR2 sequences are SGHNT and YYREEE (reference sequence). In nucleotides, the CDR3 is TGTGCCAGCAGCACCGGACTAGCGGGAGTTGGTGAGCAGTTCTTC. Its translation: CASSTGLAGVGEQFF.

The chain recombines TRBV2 with TRBJ1-1, with unresolved D. The CDR3 has 13 residues. Germline lookup yields CDR1 SNHLY and CDR2 FYNNEI. V lost 6 bases to trimming and J lost 0 bases, with 8 bases between them. Here the CDR3 reads CASRDSLNTEAFF. The CDR3 DNA reads TGTGCCAGCAGGGACTCATTGAACACTGAAGCTTTCTTT.

The CDR3 bases are TGTGCCAGCAGCTATAGACAGGGGTTTAATGGCTACACCTTC. This encodes CASSYRQGFNGYTF. The V gene is TRBV13, the J gene TRBJ1-2; 8 positions match TRBD1. V was pared by 4 bases and J by 6 bases, with 7 bases of the junction left unmatched. CDR1 is PRHDT, CDR2 FYEKMQ, per germline (reference sequence). The CDR3 contains 14 residues.

This rearrangement joins TRBV7-2 to TRBJ2-7, with 8 bases identical to TRBD2. The ends lost 5 bases at V and 0 bases at J; junction bases unmatched: 9. The CDR3 totals 16 residues. Germline V gene data show CDR1 as SGHTA and CDR2 as FQGNSA. The CDR3: CASSPGASGLSYEQYF. CDR3 nucleotides: TGTGCCAGCAGCCCCGGGGCTAGCGGGCTCTCCTACGAGCAGTACTTC.

The J gene is TRBJ2-7, the V gene TRBV25-1; 10 nucleotides line up with TRBD2. The CDR3 is 18 residues long. Trimming removed 3 bases from V and 2 bases from J; junction bases left unmatched: 13. Per the germline V gene, CDR1 is MGHDK and CDR2 is SYGVNS. As DNA, the CDR3 is TGTGCCAGCAGTGACCCCGGGACTAGCGCGATCGGAACCTACGAGCAGTACTTC. Translating gives CASSDPGTSAIGTYEQYF.

The chain couples TRBV19 to TRBJ1-5; D is unclear. The CDR3 contains 16 residues. V lost 7 bases and J 3 bases, leaving 19 bases between the germline ends. The germline gives CDR1 LNHDA, CDR2 SQIVND (reference sequence). The CDR3 region is CASTQTLHRSNQPQHF. CDR3 nucleotide sequence: TGTGCCAGTACCCAGACCCTTCACAGATCCAATCAGCCCCAGCATTTT.

The chain uses TRBV9 and TRBJ2-5; TRBD1 might be the D (6 bases). Trimming took 0 bases from V and 0 from J, leaving 9 bases between them. Germline CDR1 reads SGDLS; CDR2 reads YYNGEE. CDR3 length: 15 residues. CDR3: CASSVGQADQETQYF. For the CDR3, the DNA is TGTGCCAGCAGCGTAGGACAGGCCGACCAAGAGACCCAGTACTTC. Variable domain in full (rest from reference TRBV9 and TRBJ2-5): DSGVTQTPKHLITATGQRVTLRCSPRSGDLSVYWYQQSLDQGLQFLIQYYNGEERAKGNILERFSAQQFPDLHSELNLSSLELGDSALYFCASSVGQADQETQYFGPGTRLLVL.

The chain links TRBV7-8 to TRBJ2-3, with unresolved D. Germline CDR1 reads SGHVS; CDR2 reads FQNEAQ. V lost 0 bases to trimming and J lost 5 bases, with 15 bases between them. The CDR3 covers 16 residues. The CDR3 coding sequence is TGTGCCAGCAGCTTAGCGTACAGTCCTGGGCAAGATACGCAGTATTTT. Encoded protein: CASSLAYSPGQDTQYF.

For this clone: This sample also contains other DNA sequences that code for the same CDR3. The chain is built from TRBV19 and TRBJ2-3, with 8 bases that match TRBD2. CDR3 size: 13 residues. V was clipped by 8 bases and J by 0 bases; unmatched bases: 1. Germline CDR1 LNHDA, CDR2 SQIVND (reference sequence). DNA of the CDR3: TGTGCCAGTTCTAGCGGGAGCACAGATACGCAGTATTTT. Translated, it gives CASSSGSTDTQYF. Looking up the rest from reference TRBV19 and TRBJ2-3 gives the full variable domain: DGGITQSPKYLFRKEGQNVTLSCEQNLNHDAMYWYRQDPGQGLRLIYYSQIVNDFQKGDIAEGYSVSREKKESFPLTVTSAQKNPTAFYLCASSSGSTDTQYFGPGTRLTVL.

The chain links TRBV7-9 to TRBJ2-7; D might be TRBD1 (5 bases). V was clipped by 3 bases and J by 0 bases, with 9 bases between them. This CDR3 region has 14 residues. Germline V gene data show CDR1 as SEHNR and CDR2 as FQNEAQ (reference sequence). Here the CDR3 DNA reads TGTGCCAGCAGCTTTTCAGGGTTCTCCTACGAGCAGTACTTC. Protein: CASSFSGFSYEQYF.

This chain uses TRBV5-6 with TRBJ1-1; TRBD1 matches at 9 bases. In germline, CDR1 is SGHDT, CDR2 YYEEEE. The V gene end was trimmed by 4 bases and the J gene end by 4 bases; junction bases not matched to a gene: 5. The length of the CDR3 is 14 residues. Here the CDR3 reads CASSPGTGSTEAFF. The CDR3 nucleotides read TGTGCCAGCAGCCCTGGGACAGGGAGCACTGAAGCTTTCTTT.

The V and J genes are TRBV11-2 and TRBJ2-7; unclear D gene. V was pared by 5 bases and J by 2 bases, with 16 bases between. This CDR3 is built from 15 residues. The germline CDR1 and CDR2 sequences are SGHAT and FQNNGV. CDR3 region: CASSPPGRAPYEQYF. Here the CDR3 DNA reads TGTGCCAGCAGCCCCCCAGGTAGAGCTCCCTACGAGCAGTACTTC.

This rearrangement joins TRBV7-2 to TRBJ1-4; D is perhaps TRBD1 (5 bases). The germline gives CDR1 SGHTA, CDR2 FQGNSA. The CDR3 spans 13 residues. Trimming removed 3 bases at V and 5 bases at J, with 7 bases between. The CDR3 loop reads CASSLGPNEKLFF. DNA of the CDR3: TGTGCCAGCAGCTTGGGGCCGAATGAAAAACTGTTTTTT.

This sequence joins TRBV15 and TRBJ1-3; a weak D match, TRBD1 (5 bases). Germline lookup yields CDR1 LNHNV and CDR2 YYDKDF (reference sequence). Trimming took 5 bases from V and 8 from J, leaving 16 bases between them. This CDR3 comprises 14 residues. The CDR3 is CATSRVQARDTIYF. The DNA for the CDR3 is TGTGCCACCAGCCGAGTCCAAGCCAGGGACACCATATATTTT.

The J gene is TRBJ1-2, the V gene TRBV9; D is unresolved. Germline V CDR1 and CDR2: SGDLS, YYNGEE. The CDR3 loop spans 15 amino acids. Deletions cut 0 bases from V and 0 bases from J, with 9 bases between. Here the CDR3 reads CASSVASRTNYGYTF. CDR3 in DNA: TGTGCCAGCAGCGTAGCGTCCAGGACTAACTATGGCTACACCTTC.

The gene calls are TRBV13 and TRBJ2-1; D uncertain. The CDR3 extends over 12 amino acids. In germline, CDR1 is PRHDT, CDR2 FYEKMQ (reference sequence). V lost 1 base to trimming and J lost 6 bases, with 4 bases between them. The DNA of the CDR3 is TGTGCCAGCAGCTTAGTCAGCAATGAGCAGTTCTTC. This codes for CASSLVSNEQFF.

CDR3 amino acids: CASSLGQNPYGYTF. The CDR3 nucleotides are TGTGCCAGCAGCCTGGGACAGAACCCCTATGGCTACACCTTC. V and J are TRBV7-9 and TRBJ1-2, with 7 bases aligning to TRBD1. The trim removed 5 bases at V and 4 bases at J, leaving 7 bases unmatched. CDR1 is SEHNR and CDR2 is FQNEAQ in the germline V gene (reference sequence). This CDR3 comprises 14 residues.

The rearrangement uses TRBV6-5 and TRBJ1-2; 10 nucleotides agree with TRBD1. The CDR3 is 13 amino acids. Germline loops: CDR1 MNHEY, CDR2 SVGAGI. J was trimmed by 8 bases and V by 6 bases; bases with no gene match: 6. The CDR3 here is CASRTGTGDGYTF. The CDR3 region has the DNA TGTGCCAGCAGGACCGGGACAGGGGACGGCTACACCTTC.

This rearrangement joins TRBV7-2 to TRBJ2-7, with D possibly TRBD2 on 5 matching bases. The CDR3 runs 14 residues. The germline V and J ends were trimmed by 5 bases and 5 bases, with 16 bases remaining between them. Looked up from germline, CDR1 is SGHTA and CDR2 is FQGNSA. CDR3 bases: TGTGCCAGCAGCACCCAGCCTACTAGTAACGAGCAGTACTTC. This translates into CASSTQPTSNEQYF.

The chain links TRBV6-5 to TRBJ1-2; 7 nucleotides line up with TRBD1. The CDR3 runs 16 residues. V lost 3 bases, J lost 7 bases, and 14 bases stayed unmatched. Germline V gives CDR1 MNHEY, CDR2 SVGAGI. The CDR3 DNA sequence: TGTGCCAGCAGTTATAACCAAGACAGGGTTAGTCGTGGCTACACCTTC. It specifies CASSYNQDRVSRGYTF.

The CDR3 loop reads CASSSPLAYEQYF. The CDR3 DNA reads as TGTGCCAGCAGCTCACCCCTAGCCTACGAGCAGTACTTC. V is TRBV3-1 (or the pseudogene TRBV3-2) and J is TRBJ2-7; no clear D. V was trimmed by 5 bases and J by 2 bases, leaving 10 bases between them. The CDR3 has 13 residues. Germline loops: CDR1 LGHDT, CDR2 YNNKEL (reference sequence).

The chain couples TRBV29-1 to TRBJ1-1, with D maybe TRBD1 (5 bases). Germline lookup yields CDR1 SQVTM and CDR2 ANQGSEA. The CDR3 runs to 14 residues. V was cut by 1 base and J by 1 base, with 10 bases left in between. CDR3 protein: CSVEGGQGNTEAFF. The CDR3 region has the DNA TGCAGCGTTGAAGGGGGTCAGGGGAACACTGAAGCTTTCTTT.

The rearrangement joins TRBV10-3 to TRBJ1-1, with D unclear. The V end lost 8 bases, the J end lost 6 bases, and 10 bases lay between the germline ends. The CDR3 contains 11 residues. Per the germline V gene, CDR1 is ENHRY and CDR2 is SYGVKD. DNA of the CDR3: TGTGCCATCGGAGGTCTCCCTGAAGCTTTCTTT. It encodes CAIGGLPEAFF.

V usage is TRBV3-1 (or the pseudogene TRBV3-2) and J usage is TRBJ1-1; 10 bases fit TRBD1. CDR1 LGHDT and CDR2 YNNKEL come from the germline V gene (reference sequence). The J segment lost 4 bases and the V segment lost 3 bases, leaving 8 bases of the junction unmatched. The CDR3 contains 16 residues. CDR3 sequence: CASSHPPGTGATEAFF. CDR3 in DNA: TGTGCCAGCAGCCATCCACCCGGGACAGGGGCCACTGAAGCTTTCTTT.

CDR3: CASSQDNGGQGRDEQYF. The CDR3 DNA follows: TGCGCCAGCAGCCAAGACAATGGCGGACAGGGGAGAGACGAGCAGTACTTC. The rearrangement links TRBV4-1 to TRBJ2-7; 9 bases line up with TRBD1. Germline CDR1 reads MGHRA; CDR2 reads YSYEKL. The ends lost 0 bases at V and 5 bases at J; junction bases unmatched: 11. The length of the CDR3 is 17 residues.

The count of this clone is one. The V and J genes are TRBV7-9 and TRBJ2-7, with TRBD1 identical over 10 bases. V gave up 4 bases and J gave up 2 bases; unmatched junction bases: 5. CDR3 length: 15 residues. Germline CDR1 reads SEHNR; CDR2 reads FQNEAQ (reference sequence). Here the CDR3 DNA reads TGTGCCAGCAGCTCCGCCGGGACAGGGGCCTACGAGCAGTACTTC. Protein product: CASSSAGTGAYEQYF.